These 11 T cell receptor beta chains originate from one sample sequenced in a study of blood T cell repertoires in COVID-19. Produced via immunoSEQ multiplex PCR; TCRdb's table is partial and in-frame only. This sample has just over 300,000 clones, with approximately 85% found just once. Sequenced material: PBMCs or T cells enriched from blood (not recorded which). These receptors were obtained from a man aged 25 to 45 who had recovered from COVID-19.

This clone has more than one count but fewer than ten. CDR3 loop: CSVSGLFKDGYTF. CDR3 bases: TGCAGCGTATCAGGACTCTTCAAGGATGGCTACACCTTC. The chain employs TRBV29-1 and TRBJ1-2; no definite D call. This CDR3 region has 13 residues. Trimming took 6 bases from V and 6 from J, leaving 17 bases between them. Germline V CDR1 and CDR2: SQVTM, ANQGSEA.

The chain carries TRBV19 and TRBJ1-6, with TRBD1 matching 7 bases. CDR1 LNHDA and CDR2 SQIVND come from the germline V gene (reference sequence). V shed 9 bases and J 0 bases; nucleotides not matched to a gene: 5. CDR3 length equals 15 residues. CDR3: CASRQGRSYNSPLHF. DNA for the CDR3: TGTGCCAGCCGACAGGGCCGCTCCTATAATTCACCCCTCCACTTT.

This sequence joins TRBV5-4 and TRBJ2-6, with 9 bases lining up with TRBD1. The ends lost 4 bases at V and 1 base at J; junction bases unmatched: 6. Germline CDR1 SGHNT, CDR2 YYREEE (reference sequence). This CDR3 is built from 17 residues. The CDR3 nucleotides read TGTGCCAGCAGCGGAACCGGGACAGGGTCTGGGGCCAACGTCCTGACTTTC. It codes for CASSGTGTGSGANVLTF.

CDR3 in DNA: TGTGCCACGGGTCTGAACACTGAAGCTTTCTTT. This sequence encodes CATGLNTEAFF. The V and J genes are TRBV7-9 and TRBJ1-1; D unclear. V shed 10 bases and J shed 0 bases, with 6 bases lying between them. CDR1 SEHNR and CDR2 FQNEAQ come from the germline V gene (reference sequence). The CDR3 extends over 11 amino acids.

This clone was counted a single time. The V call is TRBV4-2, the J call TRBJ1-2; D remains unclear. This CDR3 is built from 15 residues. The germline V gene has CDR1 LGHNA and CDR2 YNFKEQ. Trimming left V 1 base short and J 4 bases short, with 13 bases between. The CDR3 spells CASSQVGGEIYGYTF. CDR3 sequence (DNA): TGTGCCAGCAGCCAAGTCGGTGGGGAGATCTATGGCTACACCTTC.

The rearrangement joins TRBV10-3 to TRBJ1-1; 7 positions match TRBD1. The CDR3 is 15 residues long. V was pared by 5 bases and J by 6 bases, with 12 bases of the junction left unmatched. CDR1 and CDR2 from the germline V gene are ENHRY and SYGVKD. The CDR3 nucleotides read TGTGCCATCAGTAACAGGGGCTATGACGGGCCTGAAGCTTTCTTT. Amino acids: CAISNRGYDGPEAFF.

V usage is TRBV5-1 and J usage is TRBJ2-2; D gene unclear. The CDR3 extends over 15 amino acids. V shed 0 bases and J shed 1 base, with 7 bases lying between them. Germline loops: CDR1 SGHRS, CDR2 YFSETQ. The CDR3 nucleotides read TGCGCCAGCAGCTTGGCCGTGAGGAACACCGGGGAGCTGTTTTTT. The encoded protein is CASSLAVRNTGELFF.

V usage is TRBV12-5 and J usage is TRBJ2-7; 15 nucleotides agree with TRBD2. The CDR3 runs 16 residues. V trimming: 1 base; J trimming: 9 bases; junction bases outside the gene matches: 7. Germline CDR1 is LGHNT and CDR2 is FRNRAP. CDR3 in amino acids: CASGLDGTSGGTAQYF. The CDR3 DNA follows: TGTGCTAGTGGTTTGGACGGGACTAGCGGGGGGACGGCGCAGTACTTC. The full variable domain, rest sourced from reference TRBV12-5 and TRBJ2-7, is DARVTQTPRHKVTEMGQEVTMRCQPILGHNTVFWYRQTMMQGLELLAYFRNRAPLDDSGMPKDRFSAEMPDATLATLKIQPSEPRDSAVYFCASGLDGTSGGTAQYFGPGTRLTVT.

This clone has just one count. V gene TRBV6-5 combines with J gene TRBJ1-3; maybe TRBD1 (6 bases). There are 13 residues in the CDR3. Germline lookup yields CDR1 MNHEY and CDR2 SVGAGI. Deletions cut 6 bases from V and 4 bases from J, with 10 bases between. DNA of the CDR3: TGTGCCAGCAGACAGGGAATGGGAAACACCATATATTTT. Protein sequence: CASRQGMGNTIYF.

This chain joins TRBV3-1 (or the pseudogene TRBV3-2) and TRBJ2-1, with a tentative D call TRBD1 (6 bases). CDR1 is LGHDT, CDR2 YNNKEL, per germline (reference sequence). This CDR3 is 17 amino acids long. Trimming shortened V by 0 bases and J by 5 bases, and 17 bases separated the two germline ends. CDR3 nucleotide sequence: TGTGCCAGCAGCCAAGACCGGCGGGCAGGGGTCGACAATGAGCAGTTCTTC. This gives the protein CASSQDRRAGVDNEQFF.

The rearrangement joins TRBV2 to TRBJ2-5; D may be TRBD1 (5 bases). CDR3 size: 14 residues. Between the trimmed V and J ends, which lost 1 base and 4 bases, there was a span of 10 bases. Germline assignment: CDR1 SNHLY and CDR2 FYNNEI. The CDR3 spells CASSEGRQRETQYF. In DNA, the CDR3 is TGTGCCAGCAGTGAAGGGAGACAGAGAGAGACCCAGTACTTC.